This T cell receptor beta chain was recovered during a study of memory CD4+ T cells and cytomegalovirus serostatus. In the study's own analysis: After removing out-of-frame reads, 2,204,828 distinct TCRbeta sequences remained. The repertoire was sequenced with immunoSEQ multiplex PCR; TCRdb's copy has only in-frame clones and lacks some. From that table come the V and J calls and clone size; the DNA was used to work out D and trimming. Of about 54,000 clones listed, about 70% are singletons. The sort gate was single viable CD3+CD4+CD8-CD45RO+ cells for memory CD4+ T cells. The V gene's germline CDR1 is LGHNA and CDR2 YSLEER. This CDR3 has 20 amino acids. V lost 1 base and J lost 1, with 24 bases in between.

This TCR derives from an adult in good health and CMV-seropositive. The chain has TRBV4-3 and TRBJ2-3; the D gene is possibly TRBD1 (5 bases). The specimen was memory CD4+ T cells from blood. The CDR3 region has the DNA TGCGCCAGCAGCCAAGGGGGCAAGGCGGCTCTGAATGAGGGCACAGATACGCAGTATTTT. Translation gives CASSQGGKAALNEGTDTQYF.